This T cell receptor beta chain was recovered during a study of regulatory T cells in long-lasting Graves disease (dated by TCRdb to the early 2020s). For context, the study as a whole: Patients with newly diagnosed Graves' disease had been on antithyroid drugs for under 3 months. Peripheral blood TCR sequencing and RNA sequencing compared persistent Graves' disease patients with newly diagnosed Graves' disease patients. The study took place in China and was registered as a clinical trial. A total of some 35 samples underwent TCR sequencing, from about 13 patients with persistent Graves' disease and some 20 patients with newly diagnosed Graves' disease.

The protocol used for the library was multiplex PCR. Sequenced on an Illumina HiSeq 4000. To build TCR beta libraries, CDR3 regions were amplified by Arm-PCR using iRepertoire HTBI primers. Before sequencing, the PCR products went through gel purification. The source study handled its data this way. A total of around 66 TRBV and some 13 TRBJ segments were identified across samples and were used for gene usage analysis of CDR3 amino acid clonotypes. COPE and FqMerger were used to merge the filtered high-quality paired reads into contigs. BLAST was used to align contigs to IMGT TRBV, TRBD and TRBJ reference genes, and CDR3 was defined according to IMGT. Any clonotype with a frequency above 0.1% was counted as a highly expanded clone. Shannon entropy was used to measure repertoire diversity, and the Gini coefficient was used to measure V-J evenness. Clonotypes shared by more than one individual were considered public. TCRdb reworked the public reads: Q25 trimming with fastp, MiXCR clone assembly, productive beta chains retained. Duplicate CDR3 protein sequences are folded into a single record with the most common DNA and genes. These V and J calls originate from TCRdb's pipeline instead of the authors' own analysis. The sample table shows under 300,000 distinct CDR3 sequences, and about 20% are seen once. The ten most abundant clones make up around 13% of the sample.

The sample's time point label, decoded: newly diagnosed GD, antithyroid drugs for less than 3 months. For both TCR sequencing and RNA sequencing, RNA was extracted from PBMCs using TRIzol. The diagnosis of Graves' disease followed American Thyroid Association guidelines. Patients were recruited from an endocrinology department in Xi'an, China. Each patient gave approximately 8.8 milliliters of peripheral blood, collected in an EDTA anticoagulant tube. PBMCs were isolated by Ficoll Paque Plus density gradient separation without further T cell sorting. An Agilent 2100 Bioanalyzer and agarose gel were used to assess RNA quality, and a NanoDrop 2000 was used to measure RNA concentration. As concerns this clonotype: This receptor's antigen is unknown. Base quality data are lacking; no much larger clone is found one base away.

Relative to germline, V is 0 bases shorter and J is 3 bases shorter, with 16 bases between their ends. Looking up the germline V gene yields CDR1 SGHRS and CDR2 YFSETQ. Including cysteine and phenylalanine, the CDR3 has 16 amino acids. Only CDR3 DNA is held: 48 bases, read in frame from base 1. Study-wide conclusions, independent of this receptor: The authors acknowledged the small sample size as a limitation that may reduce accuracy. The study examined only peripheral blood because the primary lesion, thyroid tissue, could not be accessed. Sequencing and analysis were restricted to the TCR beta chain. TRBV28, TRBJ1-2 and TRBJ2-5 were preferentially used in persistent disease, while TRBV20-1 and TRBJ2-1 were favored in newly diagnosed disease. Lower TCR Shannon entropy and fewer highly expanded clones were observed in persistent Graves' disease patients than in newly diagnosed patients, which suggested clonal expansion. Patients with persistent disease shared more public clonotypes (approximately 2,500) than newly diagnosed patients did (around 1,000).

These records were also assigned to another study, of T cells in Graves' hyperthyroidism and ophthalmopathy. As that second study puts it: Graves' hyperthyroidism was defined as stable when no progression to ophthalmopathy occurred over 18 months of follow-up. Hyperthyroidism patients were newly diagnosed, had a disease duration of under 2 months, and were aged 18 to 65 years. Exclusion was applied to patients with uncontrolled infections, other autoimmune diseases, pregnancy or lactation. Clinical symptoms, serum thyroxine and TRAb, thyroid ultrasound, and orbital computed tomography formed the basis for the diagnoses. The TCR CDR3 was subjected to a first round of RT-PCR using the HTBI primer set and the Qiagen OneStep RT-PCR kit. Blood samples also contained most of the expanded thyroid clonotypes (frequency above 0.001), which suggests that blood repertoires may reflect thyroid immune responses. In cross-validation, a model built on a 13 V-J signature told ophthalmopathy apart from stable hyperthyroidism with approximately 90% sensitivity and about 81% specificity, and in testing the same model reached 80%/75%. In validation, the model predicted progression to ophthalmopathy with over 60% sensitivity and roughly 75% specificity, a median of about six months before onset. To identify TCR V-J signatures that set the groups apart, the researchers used a discovery cohort of 100 patients, made up of about 44 with Graves' ophthalmopathy and about 60 with stable Graves' hyperthyroidism. Prospective prediction of ophthalmopathy was tested in an independent validation cohort of some 20 hyperthyroidism patients and around 16 patients who later progressed to ophthalmopathy. The 100 or so discovery patients were divided at random into training and test sets in a 7:3 ratio. In addition, the study compared T-cell repertoires in thyroid tissue and in blood from roughly 6 Graves' hyperthyroidism patients. After sampling, hyperthyroidism patients received methimazole starting at 30 mg daily, and ophthalmopathy patients received high-dose intravenous methylprednisolone. Libraries were constructed in a second round of multiplex PCR, after which size selection and purification were performed. Libraries were sequenced paired-end with 100 bp reads on an Illumina HiSeq2000. SOAPnuke was used to process the raw data, removing reads that contained adapters or uncalled bases, had a mean Phred below 15, or lacked an exact match to the constant primer or identifier. High-quality paired reads were merged with COPE v1.2.5, and unique nucleotide sequences were defined as clonotypes. Clonotypes were aligned to IMGT TRBV, TRBD and TRBJ reference segments using MiTCR v1.1. Only V-J combinations with frequency above 0.0001, covering about 99% of repertoires, were analysed. A TCS score was defined as the ratio between F50 (clonal expansion) and ExV (chaos), using BLOSUM62-based TCRdist between CDR3 peptides within each V-J. Welch's t-statistics and random forest reduced roughly 540 V-J features to some 14, which were used in a naive Bayes classifier (R e1071). No statistical method was used to set the sample size in advance, and investigators knew the group allocation. The paper describes TCR Vbeta CDR3 sequencing of some 130 peripheral blood samples, made up of 43 ophthalmopathy patients, over 70 hyperthyroidism patients and approximately 17 progressor patients.

The sequence was obtained from a woman in her twenties or thirties with Graves disease. Donor details come from another sample of the same person, matched by shared clones. This specimen consisted of peripheral blood mononuclear cells (PBMCs), obtained at new diagnosis, from a patient treated with antithyroid drugs. The sequence joins TRBV5-1 to TRBJ2-7; tentative D gene TRBD1, with 5 bases matching. The CDR3 in this case is CASSLGGTTQGYEQYF. At the DNA level, the sequence is TGCGCCAGCAGCTTGGGGGGAACGACCCAGGGCTACGAGCAGTACTTC.